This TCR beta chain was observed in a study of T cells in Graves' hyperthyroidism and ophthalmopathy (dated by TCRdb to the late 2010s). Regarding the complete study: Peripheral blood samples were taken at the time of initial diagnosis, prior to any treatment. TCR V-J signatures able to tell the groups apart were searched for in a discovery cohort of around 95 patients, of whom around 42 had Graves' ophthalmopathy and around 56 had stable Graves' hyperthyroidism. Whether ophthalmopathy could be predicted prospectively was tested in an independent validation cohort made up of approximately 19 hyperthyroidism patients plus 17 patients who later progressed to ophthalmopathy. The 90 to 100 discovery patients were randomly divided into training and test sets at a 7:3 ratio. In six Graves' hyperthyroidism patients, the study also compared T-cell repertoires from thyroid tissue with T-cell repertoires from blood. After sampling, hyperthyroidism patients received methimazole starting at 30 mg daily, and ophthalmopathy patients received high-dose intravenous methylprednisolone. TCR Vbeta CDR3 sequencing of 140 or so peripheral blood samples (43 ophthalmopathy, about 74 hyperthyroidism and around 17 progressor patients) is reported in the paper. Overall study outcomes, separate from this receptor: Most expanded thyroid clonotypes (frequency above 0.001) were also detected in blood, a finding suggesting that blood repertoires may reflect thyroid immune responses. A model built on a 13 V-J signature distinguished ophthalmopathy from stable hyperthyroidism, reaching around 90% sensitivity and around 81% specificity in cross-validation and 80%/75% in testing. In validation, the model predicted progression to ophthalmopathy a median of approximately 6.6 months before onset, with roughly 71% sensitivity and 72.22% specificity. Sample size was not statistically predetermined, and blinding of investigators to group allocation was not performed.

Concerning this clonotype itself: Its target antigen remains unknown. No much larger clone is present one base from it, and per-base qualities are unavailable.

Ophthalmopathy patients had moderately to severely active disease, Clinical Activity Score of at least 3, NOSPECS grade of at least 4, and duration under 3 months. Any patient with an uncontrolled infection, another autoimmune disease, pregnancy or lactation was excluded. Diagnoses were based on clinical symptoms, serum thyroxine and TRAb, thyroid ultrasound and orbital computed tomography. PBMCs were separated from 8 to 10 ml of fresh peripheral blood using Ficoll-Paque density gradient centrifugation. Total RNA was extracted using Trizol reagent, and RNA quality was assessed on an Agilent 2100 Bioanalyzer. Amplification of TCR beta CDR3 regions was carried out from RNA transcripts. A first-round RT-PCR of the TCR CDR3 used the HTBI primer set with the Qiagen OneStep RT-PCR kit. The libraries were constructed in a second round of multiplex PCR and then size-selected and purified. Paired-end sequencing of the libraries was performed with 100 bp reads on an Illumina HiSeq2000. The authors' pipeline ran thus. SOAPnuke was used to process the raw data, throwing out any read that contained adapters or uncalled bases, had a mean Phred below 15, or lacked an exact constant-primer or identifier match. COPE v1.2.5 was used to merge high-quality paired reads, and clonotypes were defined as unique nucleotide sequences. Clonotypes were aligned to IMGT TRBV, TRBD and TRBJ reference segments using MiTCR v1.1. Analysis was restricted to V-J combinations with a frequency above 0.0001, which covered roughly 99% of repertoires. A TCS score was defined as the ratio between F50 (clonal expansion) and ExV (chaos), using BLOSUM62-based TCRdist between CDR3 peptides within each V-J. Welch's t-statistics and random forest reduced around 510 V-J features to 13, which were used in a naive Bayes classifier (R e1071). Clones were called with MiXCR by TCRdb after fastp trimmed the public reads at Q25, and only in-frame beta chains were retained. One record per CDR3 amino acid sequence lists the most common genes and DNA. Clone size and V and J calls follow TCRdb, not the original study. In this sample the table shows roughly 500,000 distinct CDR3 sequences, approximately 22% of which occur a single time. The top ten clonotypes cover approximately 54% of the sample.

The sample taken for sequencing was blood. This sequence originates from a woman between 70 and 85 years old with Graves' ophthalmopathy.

The sequenced DNA: TGTGCCTGGACCCCCTTGGAGCCTCTAGCGGGAGATCCCTACGAGCAGTACTTC. Translated, it reads CAWTPLEPLAGDPYEQYF. The rearranged segments are TRBV30 and TRBJ2-7, and 10 junctional nucleotides match TRBD2. Per the germline V gene (reference sequence), GTSNPN is the CDR1 and SVGIG is the CDR2. CDR3 length: 18 amino acids, cysteine to phenylalanine. The CDR3 DNA has 54 bases and is translated from base 1. Clipping removes 4 bases from V and 2 bases from J, with 17 as the unmatched junction base count.